This TCR beta chain was sequenced in a study of memory CD4+ T cells and cytomegalovirus serostatus. The study's findings and limits: Repertoires predicted CMV serostatus with median bootstrapped AUC of 0.95. The CMV-associated TCR signature appears largely within the CD4+ memory repertoire.

Single viable CD3+CD4+CD8-CD45RO+ cells were sorted as the memory CD4+ T cells. Serostatus was set by detecting CMV pp150, pp28, p38, p52 IgG. The germline CDR1 and CDR2 sequences are MGHRA and YSYEKL. The CDR3 covers 15 residues. Losses at the gene ends were 1 base for V and 2 bases for J; bases not matched to a gene: 2. A word on this clone: Its cognate antigen is unknown.

In the authors' workflow: Out-of-frame sequences were removed, leaving about 2.2 million distinct TCRbeta sequences. Data came from immunoSEQ multiplex PCR; TCRdb stores just in-frame clones and leaves some out. The V and J calls and clone size are taken from that table; D and trimming were inferred from the DNA. Among approximately 46,000 clones, around four fifths were seen once, and the ten largest hold 0.5% to 0.65%. The sample comprised memory CD4+ T cells from blood. The chain uses TRBV4-1 and TRBJ2-1; TRBD2 agrees at 7 bases. This receptor was obtained from an adult in good health and CMV-seronegative. CDR3 sequence reads: CASSQVSGAYNEQFF. CDR3 in DNA: TGCGCCAGCAGCCAAGTGAGCGGGGCCTACAATGAGCAGTTCTTC.